The 22 T cell receptor beta chains given below trace back to one sample, sequenced in a study of T cell repertoires in cytomegalovirus infection. Their antigen targets remain unknown. Via MiXCR, TCRdb re-called the reads, giving one row per CDR3 protein. The data hold roughly 60,000 distinct CDR3 sequences, with 33% observed a single time. The sequenced material came from PBMCs, sequenced either directly or after in vitro stimulation (not recorded which). These receptors all come from a human donor in good health (CMV status not recorded). Some clones in this sample may be carry-over from other donors' samples.

CDR3 DNA: TGTGCCAGCAGTTTCCGTCTCACAGATACGCAGTATTTT. Translating gives CASSFRLTDTQYF. V gene TRBV28 combines with J gene TRBJ2-3; D is unresolved. Germline V lookup: CDR1 MDHEN, CDR2 SYDVKM. CDR3 length: 13 residues. V gave up 3 bases and J gave up 2 bases, with 6 bases separating them.

The chain uses TRBV29-1 and TRBJ2-3; D not certain. The CDR3 has 16 amino acids. V lost 7 bases and J lost 1, with 21 bases in between. Germline CDR1 reads SQVTM; CDR2 reads ANQGSEA. The CDR3 coding sequence is TGCAGCGGTCAAGCCGGGCCCCGCCTTGGCACAGATACGCAGTATTTT. Amino acids: CSGQAGPRLGTDTQYF.

This clonotype has just a few counts. J is TRBJ2-1 and V is TRBV29-1, with TRBD1 matching over 7 bases. Germline V gene lookup returns CDR1 SQVTM and CDR2 ANQGSEA. J was trimmed by 8 bases and V by 6 bases; bases with no gene match: 25. The CDR3 is made up of 18 amino acids. CDR3 sequence (DNA): TGCAGCGTCATACCGACGAAGATCCGGTGGGGTGGACAGGATGAGCAGTTCTTC. Translated: CSVIPTKIRWGGQDEQFF.

The CDR3 DNA reads TGTGCCAGCAGCCAAGATATGGGCTCCTACAATGAGCAGTTCTTC. Amino acid sequence: CASSQDMGSYNEQFF. The chain employs TRBV14 and TRBJ2-1, with D hard to call. The CDR3 length is 15 residues. CDR1 is SGHDN and CDR2 is FVKESK in the germline V gene. V was trimmed by 0 bases and J by 0 bases, leaving 6 bases between them.

The chain recombines TRBV20-1 with TRBJ2-3, with D perhaps TRBD1 (5 bases). Trimming removed 5 bases from V and 2 bases from J, with 20 bases in between. This CDR3 is 16 amino acids long. Per the germline V gene, CDR1 is DFQATT and CDR2 is SNEGSKA (reference sequence). The CDR3 is CSAPPVGGAATDTQYF. The CDR3 coding sequence is TGCAGTGCTCCTCCCGTAGGTGGGGCGGCCACAGATACGCAGTATTTT.

V gene TRBV11-2 combines with J gene TRBJ1-1, with TRBD1 matching over 9 bases. The CDR3 is 15 amino acids. The trim removed 5 bases at V and 7 bases at J, leaving 11 bases unmatched. Per the germline V gene, CDR1 is SGHAT and CDR2 is FQNNGV. The CDR3 region has the DNA TGTGCCAGCAGCCAGATGTTGGGACAGGGCGGTGAAGCTTTCTTT. Translating gives CASSQMLGQGGEAFF. The complete variable domain, with remaining parts taken from reference TRBV11-2 and TRBJ1-1, reads EAGVAQSPRYKIIEKRQSVAFWCNPISGHATLYWYQQILGQGPKLLIQFQNNGVVDDSQLPKDRFSAERLKGVDSTLKIQPAKLEDSAVYLCASSQMLGQGGEAFFGQGTRLTVV.

V is TRBV4-1 and J is TRBJ2-1; D is unclear. Germline CDR1 is MGHRA and CDR2 is YSYEKL. CDR3 length equals 14 residues. Between the trimmed V and J ends, which lost 3 bases and 8 bases, there was a span of 14 bases. The DNA of the CDR3 is TGCGCCAGCAGCCAGGGTTATCCTGGGCATGAGCAGTTCTTC. It translates to CASSQGYPGHEQFF.

The chain employs TRBV7-2 and TRBJ1-5; D is perhaps TRBD1 (5 bases). In germline, CDR1 is SGHTA, CDR2 FQGNSA. Trimming stripped 1 base from V and 0 bases from J, with 7 bases between. This CDR3 region has 15 residues. DNA for the CDR3: TGTGCCAGCAGCTTAGAGGGGTATAGCAATCAGCCCCAGCATTTT. Translation gives CASSLEGYSNQPQHF.

The chain has TRBV14 and TRBJ2-1; 10 bases agree with TRBD1. The CDR3 contains 16 residues. In germline, CDR1 is SGHDN, CDR2 FVKESK. After removal of 1 base from V and 7 bases from J, the junction contained 7 bases not matched to a gene. CDR3 protein: CASSQAGTGDTNEQFF. The CDR3, as DNA: TGTGCCAGCAGCCAAGCCGGGACAGGGGATACGAATGAGCAGTTCTTC.

The chain employs TRBV20-1 and TRBJ2-7; D is uncertain. The CDR3 runs to 13 residues. From germline, CDR1 is DFQATT and CDR2 SNEGSKA (reference sequence). Deletions cut 5 bases from V and 3 bases from J, with 14 bases between. The CDR3 DNA is TGCAGTGCTCCCGCCCCAATTCTCTACGAGCAGTACTTC. It specifies CSAPAPILYEQYF.

This clonotype was counted a few times. The chain carries TRBV20-1 and TRBJ2-5; possibly TRBD2 for D (5 bases). V lost 5 bases and J 3 bases, leaving 10 bases between the germline ends. In germline, CDR1 is DFQATT, CDR2 SNEGSKA (reference sequence). The CDR3 is made up of 12 amino acids. In nucleotides, the CDR3 is TGCAGTGCTCGGGTGCGGGAAGAGACCCAGTACTTC. Translated, it gives CSARVREETQYF.

There are a few counts of this clonotype. One end of the junction varies from germline; a read error may be responsible. The genes are TRBV11-2 and TRBJ2-1; the match to TRBD2 covers 9 bases. The length of the CDR3 is 17 residues. Germline values: CDR1 SGHAT, CDR2 FQNNGV. The CDR3 DNA reads as TGTGCCAGCAGCCTAGAGGCTAGCGGGACTAGTTACAATGAGCAGTTCTTC. Translating it yields CASSLEASGTSYNEQFF.

This chain joins TRBV2 and TRBJ2-1, with 7 bases identical to TRBD2. Germline CDR1 reads SNHLY; CDR2 reads FYNNEI. V shed 7 bases, J shed 8 bases, and the junction held 11 bases outside the gene matches. The length of the CDR3 is 14 residues. CDR3 nucleotide sequence: TGTGCCAGCACCGTGGGACTAAGCCTCTATGAGCAGTTCTTC. Protein product: CASTVGLSLYEQFF.

This clonotype was seen only once. Germline is not matched at one junction end, which may reflect a read error. The V call is TRBV6-2 or TRBV6-3, the J call TRBJ1-2; D remains unclear. Germline CDR1 is MNHEY and CDR2 is SVGEGT. The CDR3 has 12 residues. The CDR3 region is CASSSTRGGFTF. In nucleotides, the CDR3 is TGTGCCAGCAGTTCCACACGCGGTGGCTTCACCTTC.

The J gene is TRBJ1-6, the V gene TRBV6-1; 8 bases are shared with TRBD1. Germline CDR1 MNHNS, CDR2 SASEGT. With V trimmed by 6 bases and J by 9 bases, 7 bases remained unmatched. The CDR3 totals 14 residues. CDR3 bases: TGTGCCAGCAGCAGACAGGGGATAAGTTCACCCCTCCACTTT. Its protein is CASSRQGISSPLHF.

This chain joins TRBV19 and TRBJ2-5, with D possibly being TRBD2 (5 bases). Germline V gene data show CDR1 as LNHDA and CDR2 as SQIVND (reference sequence). Trimming took 5 bases from V and 6 from J, leaving 13 bases between them. This CDR3 comprises 13 residues. The CDR3 sequence: CASSGSEGQTQYF. The DNA for the CDR3 is TGTGCCAGTAGTGGTTCCGAGGGCCAGACCCAGTACTTC.

The chain employs TRBV6-6 and TRBJ1-5, with D possibly matching TRBD1 (6 bases). CDR1 is MNHNY, CDR2 SVGAGI, per germline (reference sequence). Trimming pared 6 bases from V and 7 bases from J, leaving 13 bases between. The CDR3 runs 13 residues. CDR3 bases: TGTGCCAGCAGACGGCAGGGGAACCAGCCCCAGCATTTT. This gives the protein CASRRQGNQPQHF.

This clonotype was found a few times. This chain links TRBV2 with TRBJ2-6, with 10 bases that match TRBD1. Germline V lookup: CDR1 SNHLY, CDR2 FYNNEI. V dropped 5 bases and J dropped 2; count of bases not matched to a gene: 6. The CDR3 covers 17 residues. CDR3 bases: TGTGCCAGCAGTCGGGACAGGGGATATGCTGGGGCCAACGTCCTGACTTTC. This gives the protein CASSRDRGYAGANVLTF.

The V and J genes are TRBV27 and TRBJ2-1; 10 positions match TRBD2. The CDR3 spans 13 residues. The ends lost 6 bases at V and 16 bases at J; junction bases unmatched: 12. Germline V gene data show CDR1 as MNHEY and CDR2 as SMNVEV (reference sequence). The CDR3 DNA reads TGTGCCAGCAGACGGACTAGCGGCCAGCGTGAATTCTTC. This gives the protein CASRRTSGQREFF.

V usage is TRBV7-2 and J usage is TRBJ2-1; the D is unclear. This CDR3 is built from 13 residues. The V gene lost 3 bases and the J gene lost 4 bases, with 7 bases spanning the gap. Looked up from germline, CDR1 is SGHTA and CDR2 is FQGNSA. The CDR3 here is CASSFGVYNEQFF. Here the CDR3 DNA reads TGTGCCAGCAGCTTTGGTGTTTACAATGAGCAGTTCTTC. Full variable domain (missing parts from reference TRBV7-2 and TRBJ2-1): GAGVSQSPSNKVTEKGKDVELRCDPISGHTALYWYRQSLGQGLEFLIYFQGNSAPDKSGLPSDRFSAERTGGSVSTLTIQRTQQEDSAVYLCASSFGVYNEQFFGPGTRLTVL.

This chain uses TRBV12-3 or TRBV12-4 with TRBJ2-3; D could derive from TRBD1 or TRBD2 (5 bases each). The length of the CDR3 is 14 residues. The ends were cut back, 1 base at V and 2 bases at J, with 7 bases in the middle. Here the CDR3 reads CASSLGGNTDTQYF. CDR3 DNA: TGTGCCAGCAGTTTAGGGGGGAACACAGATACGCAGTATTTT.

The chain is built from TRBV24-1 and TRBJ2-5; D call uncertain. This CDR3 is built from 15 residues. In germline, CDR1 is KGHDR, CDR2 SFDVKD. The V end was cut by 4 bases, the J end by 5 bases, with 16 bases between. As DNA, the CDR3 is TGTGCCACCAGTGACCCGTGGGCGGCCGGGGAGACCCAGTACTTC. Its translation is CATSDPWAAGETQYF.